This T cell receptor beta chain comes out of a study of OX40 agonist ivuxolimab in advanced cancers. A note on the overall study: Ivuxolimab, which targeted the costimulatory receptor OX40 (CD134), was an agonistic, fully human IgG2 monoclonal antibody. The paper reports the monotherapy dose-escalation portion (N of about 56 patients) of the phase I ivuxolimab trial. In the dose-escalation cohort, around four fifths of patients were male, and the mean age was about 55 years, with a range of roughly 20 to 80. Partial responses were achieved by three dose-escalation patients, of whom one had hepatocellular carcinoma and two had cutaneous melanoma. Intravenous ivuxolimab was administered to patients every 2 weeks at six dose levels: 0.01, 0.1, 0.3, 1.5, 3 and 10 mg/kg. Of the 50 to 55 dose-escalation patients, hepatocellular carcinoma was present in 19, melanoma in some 15, renal cell carcinoma in 9 and head and neck cancer in 9. Prior anti-PD-1, anti-PD-L1 or anti-CTLA-4 therapy was permitted, and checkpoint inhibitors had been received by more than 35% of dose-escalation patients. Peripheral TCRbeta sequencing aimed to test whether ivuxolimab altered TCR sequence diversity and caused clonal T-cell expansion. Beyond this particular receptor, the publication reports: The antigen specificity of the clonally expanded peripheral T cells was not determined. Low levels of normalized T-cell clonal expansion were also seen in some patients who did not respond. In the 0.1-3.0 mg/kg groups, partial responders had among the lowest normalized peripheral clonal expansion, particularly in CD8+ T cells. After ivuxolimab, expanded clones were on average more numerous among CD8+ T cells than among CD4+ T cells. At doses of 0.1 to 3.0 mg/kg, clonal expansion of both CD4+ and CD8+ blood T cells was observed from baseline to week 6.

According to the germline V gene, CDR1 reads SNHLY and CDR2 reads FYNNEI. Trimming costs V 8 bases and J 1 base, and their ends lie 16 bases apart. The CDR3 runs 15 amino acids, cysteine and phenylalanine included. Just CDR3 DNA is preserved here, 45 bases in frame from base 1. The trial excluded patients who had a history of autoimmune disease or were on systemic immunosuppression. In every dose cohort, peripheral blood was drawn for TCR sequencing at baseline, cycle 4 day 1, and cycle 7 day 1. The samples were taken from a phase I, first-in-human, multicenter, open-label dose-escalation trial of ivuxolimab. The trial enrolled adults with locally advanced or metastatic head and neck squamous cell, hepatocellular, melanoma or renal cell carcinoma. Before TCR sequencing, CD4+ and CD8+ T cells were separately sorted from peripheral blood. Of note for this clone: Its recognized antigen is unknown. No qualities accompany the bases; no much larger clone lies one base away.

Genomic DNA was extracted from sorted cells for sequencing of the TCRbeta CDR3 region. TCRbeta CDR3 regions were sequenced using the immunoSEQ Assay. TCRdb took over this immuneACCESS table, retaining in-frame rearrangements with V and J assigned. Such tables are incomplete; in checked studies, under half of the missing clones stem from an unresolved V gene, and the remainder is unexplained. This sample lists around 72,000 clones; roughly nine tenths were detected once. Of the sample, roughly 2.2% falls within the top ten clones. The chain couples TRBV2 to TRBJ2-3; the best D guess is TRBD1, with 5 bases matching. Sample: CD4+ or CD8+ T cells sorted from blood, taken in a trial of the OX40 agonist ivuxolimab. The receptor was isolated from an adult with an advanced solid tumor such as melanoma, head and neck, liver or kidney cancer. The nucleotide sequence reads as follows: TGTGCCAGCGGCCCACTGGCACAGGGCACAGATACGCAGTATTTT. Its amino acids are CASGPLAQGTDTQYF.